These 30 T cell receptor beta chains were all obtained from the same sample, sequenced in a study of human T cells and chemical hapten exposure. TCRdb analysed the RACE reads with MiXCR anew, one entry per CDR3 protein. The sample has 100,000 or so distinct CDR3 sequences, approximately 36% seen once; the top ten hold roughly 2.5%. Noted time point: patch test 3, about 24 weeks after DPC sensitization. The treatment was: therapeutic diphenylcyclopropenone sensitization with weekly scalp DPC. Sequenced here: whole blood, sampled in connection with sensitization to the hapten diphenylcyclopropenone (DPC). The receptors were sampled from a man in his forties with alopecia areata. Some clones in this sample may be carry-over from other donors' samples.

The V gene is TRBV6-5, the J gene TRBJ2-1; D possibly corresponds to TRBD2 (6 bases). The CDR3 consists of 15 residues. The germline V gene encodes CDR1 MNHEY and CDR2 SVGAGI. V shed 5 bases and J shed 0 bases, with 11 bases lying between them. In DNA form, the CDR3 reads TGTGCCAGCAGTCGGGGGTCGAGCTCCTACAATGAGCAGTTCTTC. This sequence encodes CASSRGSSSYNEQFF.

In this sample, this clonotype turned up a few times. J is TRBJ2-3 and V is TRBV5-1, with D unresolved. The CDR3 has 15 residues. The germline V and J ends were trimmed by 6 bases and 2 bases, with 16 bases remaining between them. Looked up from germline, CDR1 is SGHRS and CDR2 is YFSETQ. CDR3 amino acids: CASNDARLATDTQYF. The CDR3 nucleotides are TGCGCCAGCAACGACGCTAGGCTTGCCACAGATACGCAGTATTTT.

This clonotype was picked up one time. The chain uses TRBV7-2 and TRBJ2-1; D is tentatively TRBD1 or TRBD2 (5 bases each). The V gene lost 1 base and the J gene lost 9 bases, with 13 bases spanning the gap. Germline V gene lookup returns CDR1 SGHTA and CDR2 FQGNSA. This CDR3 is 14 amino acids long. CDR3 sequence: CASSLGGPAGEQFF. The CDR3 DNA sequence: TGTGCCAGCAGCTTAGGGGGACCGGCGGGTGAGCAGTTCTTC.

This clonotype was seen only a few times. The rearrangement uses TRBV7-2 and TRBJ2-5; 9 bases fit TRBD2. With 1 base clipped from V and 4 bases from J, the junction kept 4 bases outside the gene matches. Germline V gene sequence: CDR1 SGHTA, CDR2 FQGNSA. The CDR3 has 15 residues. For the CDR3, the DNA is TGTGCCAGCAGCTTAGTGGCGGGGGGGAGAGAGACCCAGTACTTC. This encodes CASSLVAGGRETQYF.

Only a few counts were recorded for this clonotype. This chain links TRBV4-2 with TRBJ2-3; 8 nucleotides align to TRBD2. The ends lost 4 bases at V and 4 bases at J; junction bases unmatched: 10. Germline V gives CDR1 LGHNA, CDR2 YNFKEQ. There are 16 residues in the CDR3. The CDR3 DNA reads as TGTGCCAGCAGCCCAAGAGCGGGAGTCATATCAGATACGCAGTATTTT. This codes for CASSPRAGVISDTQYF.

This chain connects TRBV20-1 to TRBJ1-1; unclear D gene. Germline CDR1 reads DFQATT; CDR2 reads SNEGSKA (reference sequence). Trimming stripped 8 bases from V and 0 bases from J, with 13 bases between. This CDR3 has 13 residues. CDR3 sequence reads: CSPPGPMNTEAFF. The DNA for the CDR3 is TGCAGTCCGCCCGGGCCAATGAACACTGAAGCTTTCTTT.

This clonotype has only a few counts. V gene TRBV29-1 combines with J gene TRBJ1-4; D remains unclear. CDR1 is SQVTM and CDR2 is ANQGSEA in the germline V gene. Trimming removed 4 bases from V and 5 bases from J, with 8 bases in between. The CDR3 is made up of 12 amino acids. The CDR3, as DNA: TGCAGCGTTGTTACAGAGAATGAAAAACTGTTTTTT. Its protein product is CSVVTENEKLFF.

This clonotype was seen a few times. The chain employs TRBV29-1 and TRBJ2-1; 11 bases map to TRBD1. Germline CDR1 is SQVTM and CDR2 is ANQGSEA. The V and J ends lost 1 base and 6 bases, in that order; junction bases with no gene match: 2. There are 14 residues in the CDR3. The DNA for the CDR3 is TGCAGCGTTGAAGGGACAGGGGGCGGCAATGAGCAGTTCTTC. Its protein is CSVEGTGGGNEQFF.

A few counts support this clonotype. The V and J genes are TRBV4-2 and TRBJ2-5, with D perhaps TRBD2 (5 bases). CDR3 length: 13 residues. V was cut by 4 bases and J by 5 bases, with 11 bases left in between. Germline V gives CDR1 LGHNA, CDR2 YNFKEQ. The CDR3 DNA reads as TGTGCCAGCAGCCCCAAGACGGGGGAGACCCAGTACTTC. Protein: CASSPKTGETQYF.

The rearrangement joins TRBV3-1 to TRBJ1-4; 10 positions agree with TRBD1. V shed 1 base and J 8 bases; nucleotides not matched to a gene: 7. Germline-derived CDR1 and CDR2 are LGHDT and YNNKEL (reference sequence). The CDR3 sequence is 16 residues long. The CDR3 protein is CASSQAPWTGGEKLFF. For the CDR3, the DNA is TGTGCCAGCAGCCAAGCCCCGTGGACAGGGGGAGAAAAACTGTTTTTT. Using reference TRBV3-1 and TRBJ1-4 for the parts outside the CDR3, the full variable domain is DTAVSQTPKYLVTQMGNDKSIKCEQNLGHDTMYWYKQDSKKFLKIMFSYNNKELIINETVPNRFSPKSPDKAHLNLHINSLELGDSAVYFCASSQAPWTGGEKLFFGSGTQLSVL.

This clonotype turned up a few times. This rearrangement joins TRBV6-1 to TRBJ1-2, with a weak D call TRBD1 (6 bases). V was shortened by 1 base and J by 3 bases, with 15 bases between the two germline ends. This CDR3 comprises 16 residues. Germline CDR1 reads MNHNS; CDR2 reads SASEGT. The CDR3 spells CASSEEPQGFYYGYTF. In nucleotides, the CDR3 is TGTGCCAGCAGTGAAGAACCACAGGGATTCTACTATGGCTACACCTTC.

This clonotype showed up just a few times. The chain links TRBV10-3 to TRBJ2-7; tentative D call: TRBD2 (5 bases). The V end lost 8 bases, the J end lost 0 bases, and 8 bases lay between the germline ends. The germline CDR1 and CDR2 sequences are ENHRY and SYGVKD. The CDR3 length is 12 residues. The CDR3 nucleotides are TGTGCCATCCTCGGGAACTCCTACGAGCAGTACTTC. Its protein product is CAILGNSYEQYF.

This clonotype was observed a few times. The chain carries TRBV25-1 and TRBJ1-2, with D unresolved. The CDR3 consists of 13 residues. The germline V and J ends were trimmed by 1 base and 4 bases, with 7 bases remaining between them. CDR1 is MGHDK and CDR2 is SYGVNS in the germline V gene. CDR3 sequence reads: CASSEFDTYGYTF. CDR3 DNA: TGTGCCAGCAGTGAATTTGATACCTATGGCTACACCTTC.

This clonotype was observed once. The genes are TRBV30 and TRBJ2-1; D not resolved. Germline V lookup: CDR1 GTSNPN, CDR2 SVGIG (reference sequence). Trimming took off 0 bases at V and 12 bases at J, with 18 bases between the two ends. The CDR3 is 14 amino acids. For the CDR3, the DNA is TGTGCCTGGAGTGTCGGTCTCTCGTCTTCGGGGCAGTTCTTC. Amino acids: CAWSVGLSSSGQFF.

The rearrangement joins TRBV20-1 to TRBJ2-1; 11 bases line up with TRBD2. This CDR3 comprises 16 residues. In germline, CDR1 is DFQATT, CDR2 SNEGSKA (reference sequence). The ends lost 2 bases at V and 0 bases at J; junction bases unmatched: 3. This CDR3 is CSARLAGGRSYNEQFF. The CDR3 DNA reads TGCAGTGCTAGATTAGCGGGAGGGCGCTCCTACAATGAGCAGTTCTTC.

This chain joins TRBV3-1 and TRBJ2-1; TRBD2 might be the D (6 bases). Germline loops: CDR1 LGHDT, CDR2 YNNKEL (reference sequence). The CDR3 sequence is 17 residues long. V was pared by 3 bases and J by 3 bases, with 18 bases between. CDR3: CASSHKSNGRDYNEQFF. CDR3 in DNA: TGTGCCAGCAGCCATAAGTCGAACGGGAGAGACTACAATGAGCAGTTCTTC.

The V call is TRBV29-1, the J call TRBJ2-1; weak D call: TRBD1 (5 bases). V dropped 5 bases and J dropped 0 bases, with 17 bases sitting between them. Germline CDR1 is SQVTM and CDR2 is ANQGSEA. The length of the CDR3 is 16 residues. DNA for the CDR3: TGCAGCGTTCCTATACCGCTTAGGGGCTCCTACAATGAGCAGTTCTTC. Protein sequence: CSVPIPLRGSYNEQFF.

The J gene is TRBJ1-4, the V gene TRBV12-3 or TRBV12-4; tentatively, D is TRBD1 (5 bases). The CDR3 runs 14 residues. Trimming shortened V by 6 bases and J by 8 bases, and 16 bases separated the two germline ends. The CDR3 sequence is CASRTGGIVEKLFF. As DNA, the CDR3 is TGTGCCAGCAGAACCGGGGGTATAGTAGAAAAACTGTTTTTT.

In the case of this clonotype: At one end the junction does not follow the germline gene, possibly because of a read error. The chain recombines TRBV7-9 with TRBJ1-1; 8 nucleotides match TRBD1. Germline CDR1 SEHNR, CDR2 FQNEAQ (reference sequence). The CDR3 is made up of 13 amino acids. The CDR3 spells CASSRTGNAEAFF. CDR3 DNA sequence: TGTGCCAGCAGTCGGACAGGGAACGCTGAAGCTTTCTTT.

The V and J genes are TRBV3-1 and TRBJ2-1; no clear D gene. The CDR3 consists of 14 residues. CDR1 is LGHDT and CDR2 is YNNKEL in the germline V gene (reference sequence). Trimming stripped 3 bases from V and 8 bases from J, with 14 bases between. The CDR3: CASSQGIRRDEQFF. As DNA, the CDR3 is TGTGCCAGCAGCCAGGGAATCCGACGGGATGAGCAGTTCTTC.

This chain uses TRBV7-9 with TRBJ1-2; 10 bases match TRBD1. There are 15 residues in the CDR3. Trimming removed 2 bases from V and 4 bases from J; junction bases left unmatched: 4. In germline, CDR1 is SEHNR, CDR2 FQNEAQ (reference sequence). The CDR3 protein is CASSLMGQGTYGYTF. For the CDR3, the DNA is TGTGCCAGCAGCTTAATGGGACAGGGGACCTATGGCTACACCTTC.

The chain combines TRBV12-3 or TRBV12-4 with TRBJ1-3; no clear D gene. V gave up 6 bases and J gave up 4 bases, with 7 bases separating them. The CDR3 contains 12 residues. The CDR3 sequence is CASRVAGNTIYF. The CDR3 DNA reads as TGTGCCAGCAGGGTCGCCGGAAACACCATATATTTT.

V usage is TRBV11-2 and J usage is TRBJ2-1; D possibly uses TRBD1 or TRBD2 (6 bases each). Trimming cost V 3 bases and J 9 bases, with 12 bases left between them. The germline CDR1 and CDR2 sequences are SGHAT and FQNNGV. The CDR3 runs 13 residues. The CDR3 protein is CASSFLGGREQFF. As DNA, the CDR3 is TGTGCCAGCAGCTTCCTAGGGGGGCGTGAGCAGTTCTTC.

As for this clonotype: One junction end disagrees with the germline gene, perhaps due to a read error. The chain carries TRBV24-1 and TRBJ1-2; D gene ambiguous. Germline CDR1 reads KGHDR; CDR2 reads SFDVKD. The CDR3 loop spans 12 amino acids. In DNA form, the CDR3 reads TGTGCCACCAGTGACGATAACCATGGCTACACCTTC. This codes for CATSDDNHGYTF.

This chain uses TRBV7-3 with TRBJ2-1; D unresolved. V dropped 4 bases and J dropped 10 bases, with 11 bases sitting between them. This CDR3 comprises 12 residues. Germline V gives CDR1 SGHTA, CDR2 FQGTGA. CDR3 in amino acids: CASSSLSSEQFF. The CDR3 DNA reads as TGTGCCAGCAGCTCCCTCAGCTCCGAGCAGTTCTTC.

The V gene is TRBV7-2, the J gene TRBJ2-3; weak D call: TRBD2 (6 bases). The CDR3 sequence is 12 residues long. Germline values: CDR1 SGHTA, CDR2 FQGNSA. The V and J ends lost 5 bases and 10 bases respectively, with 13 bases between them. CDR3 bases: TGTGCCAGCAGCCCTTACGGGGGTTCGCAGTATTTT. It is translated as CASSPYGGSQYF.

The genes are TRBV7-6 and TRBJ2-1; 9 nucleotides line up with TRBD1. CDR1 and CDR2 from the germline V gene are SGHVS and FNYEAQ. The V segment lost 2 bases and the J segment 9 bases; nucleotides outside the gene matches: 14. CDR3 length: 17 residues. CDR3 region: CASSLFLQGAGETEQFF. In nucleotides, the CDR3 is TGTGCCAGCAGCTTATTCCTACAGGGGGCAGGGGAGACTGAGCAGTTCTTC.

The rearrangement uses TRBV5-1 and TRBJ2-7; a weak D match, TRBD1 (5 bases). Germline V gives CDR1 SGHRS, CDR2 YFSETQ. The CDR3 runs 16 residues. Trimming took off 4 bases at V and 3 bases at J, with 20 bases between the two ends. The CDR3 DNA follows: TGCGCCAGCAGCGACTCCCCGGCTGCAGGGTACTACGAGCAGTACTTC. It codes for CASSDSPAAGYYEQYF.

For this clonotype: One junction end does not reproduce the germline sequence, and a read error may be involved. In nucleotides, the CDR3 is TGTGCCTGGAGTCCGACGCCTAGGTACGAGCAGTACTTT. Encoded protein: CAWSPTPRYEQYF. The V call is TRBV30, the J call TRBJ2-7; D unresolved. The germline gives CDR1 GTSNPN, CDR2 SVGIG (reference sequence). The CDR3 totals 13 residues.

This clonotype was found a few times. This chain joins TRBV9 and TRBJ2-6; 8 bases map to TRBD2. The length of the CDR3 is 18 residues. The germline gives CDR1 SGDLS, CDR2 YYNGEE. V was pared by 4 bases and J by 4 bases, with 13 bases of the junction left unmatched. CDR3 DNA: TGTGCCAGCAGCACCTTCGCGGGAGGCCTCGGAGGGGCCAACGTCCTGACTTTC. The encoded protein is CASSTFAGGLGGANVLTF.